These T cell receptor beta chains were read from a single sample in a study of CD8+ T cells in alopecia areata. The method was immunoSEQ multiplex PCR; TCRdb's version includes in-frame clones alone and lacks a portion of them. The top ten hold about 9.5% of the sample, which has 150,000 to 200,000 clones, about half seen once. The sample was CD8+ T cells sorted from blood, taken at roughly week 53, from a patient treated with tofacitinib. The receptors shown here come from a human donor with alopecia areata. The CDR3 runs from the conserved cysteine through the conserved F or W. A D gene is named only where the DNA matches it firmly. Clone size, where shown, is once, few, many, or a class for clones that have expanded.

D gene	CDR3 length	clone size	J gene	V gene	CDR3 protein	CDR3 DNA
NA	13	few	TRBJ1-2	TRBV13	CASSSQGNYGYTF	TGTGCCAGCAGCAGCCAAGGGAACTATGGCTACACCTTC
TRBD2	14	NA	TRBJ2-3	TRBV29-1	CSASGGPSTDTQYF	TGCAGCGCCAGCGGGGGCCCTAGCACAGATACGCAGTATTTT
NA	12	NA	TRBJ1-6	TRBV2	CASGGTNSPLHF	TGTGCCAGCGGAGGCACCAATTCACCCCTCCACTTT
TRBD1	17	NA	TRBJ1-2	TRBV14	CASSTRFRDRGDYGYTF	TGTGCCAGCAGCACGCGATTCCGGGACAGGGGCGACTATGGCTACACCTTC
TRBD1	11	NA	TRBJ1-2	TRBV10-3	CALGTGNGYTF	TGTGCCCTAGGGACAGGGAATGGCTACACCTTC
NA	13	NA	TRBJ1-5	TRBV6-1	CASRHGPNQPQHF	TGTGCCAGCAGGCACGGACCGAATCAGCCCCAGCATTTT
TRBD2	15	few	TRBJ2-3	TRBV2	CASSPELAGMDTQYF	TGTGCCAGCAGCCCTGAGCTAGCGGGGATGGATACGCAGTATTTT
NA	16	NA	TRBJ2-5	TRBV25-1	CASSGGEGGVGKGQYF	TGTGCCAGCAGTGGGGGAGAGGGCGGGGTTGGGAAAGGCCAGTACTTC
NA	15	few	TRBJ2-7	TRBV29-1	CSVEDHRTQTYEQYF	TGCAGCGTTGAAGATCATAGGACCCAGACCTACGAGCAGTACTTC
NA	14	once	TRBJ1-1	TRBV27	CASSPLDSNTEAFF	TGTGCCAGCAGTCCACTAGACAGTAACACTGAAGCTTTCTTT
NA	15	few	TRBJ1-2	TRBV5-1	CASSLWAGADYGYTF	TGCGCCAGCAGCTTGTGGGCAGGGGCAGACTATGGCTACACCTTC
NA	12	few	TRBJ2-7	TRBV29-1	CSVSETSYEQYF	TGCAGCGTTAGTGAGACTTCCTACGAGCAGTACTTC
NA	17	NA	TRBJ2-1	TRBV5-4	CASTKASGRGGPDEQFF	TGTGCCAGCACTAAAGCTTCAGGCAGGGGTGGGCCGGATGAGCAGTTCTTC
TRBD1	15	many	TRBJ1-5	TRBV7-9	CASSRGTESNQPQHF	TGTGCCAGCAGCCGAGGGACAGAAAGCAATCAGCCCCAGCATTTT
NA	12	NA	TRBJ1-1	TRBV7-9	CASSFGDTEAFF	TGTGCCAGCAGCTTTGGAGACACTGAAGCTTTCTTT
NA	14	few	TRBJ2-2	TRBV30	CAWAEVGDTGELFF	TGTGCCTGGGCCGAAGTTGGGGACACCGGGGAGCTGTTTTTT
TRBD1	20	NA	TRBJ1-6	TRBV7-6	CASSLSTIGTESSYNSPLHF	TGTGCCAGCAGCTTATCAACTATCGGGACAGAAAGCTCCTATAATTCACCCCTCCACTTT
NA	15	NA	TRBJ1-6	TRBV14	CASSRMGHAIGPLHF	TGTGCCAGCAGCCGCATGGGACACGCCATTGGGCCCCTCCACTTT
TRBD2	15	few	TRBJ2-1	TRBV30	CAWARGLAENNEQFF	TGTGCCTGGGCCAGGGGACTAGCGGAAAACAATGAGCAGTTCTTC
NA	16	NA	TRBJ2-4	TRBV5-1	CASSSFGDGSKNIQYF	TGCGCCAGCAGCTCTTTTGGGGATGGGTCCAAAAACATTCAGTACTTC
NA	15	NA	TRBJ1-1	TRBV4-3	CASSPMSTENTEAFF	TGCGCCAGCAGCCCCATGTCGACGGAGAACACTGAAGCTTTCTTT
TRBD1	15	NA	TRBJ1-2	TRBV7-9	CASSVGTGYGDGYTF	TGTGCCAGCAGCGTCGGGACAGGGTACGGCGATGGCTACACCTTC
NA	13	few	TRBJ1-5	TRBV12-5	CASGLETNQPQHF	TGTGCTAGTGGTTTGGAAACCAATCAGCCCCAGCATTTT
NA	12	few	TRBJ2-7	TRBV13	CASSLWGFEQYF	TGTGCCAGCAGCTTATGGGGGTTCGAGCAGTACTTC
NA	13	NA	TRBJ2-7	TRBV7-6	CASTLDLGHEQYF	TGTGCCAGCACCCTGGACCTCGGGCACGAGCAGTACTTC
NA	13	NA	TRBJ1-2	TRBV30	CAWRVGAMDGYTF	TGTGCCTGGAGGGTGGGGGCGATGGATGGCTACACCTTC
NA	14	few	TRBJ2-3	TRBV10-3	CAITDPGSTDTQYF	TGTGCCATAACGGACCCTGGAAGCACAGATACGCAGTATTTT
NA	16	few	TRBJ1-3	TRBV6-1	CASSEGGEGTGNTIYF	TGTGCCAGCAGTGAAGGGGGTGAAGGCACGGGAAACACCATATATTTT
TRBD1	16	few	TRBJ2-5	TRBV15	CATSTWTGTSQETQYF	TGTGCCACCAGCACCTGGACAGGGACCTCCCAAGAGACCCAGTACTTC
NA	14	NA	TRBJ1-1	TRBV5-1	CASSDGGALTEAFF	TGCGCCAGCAGCGACGGGGGGGCGTTGACTGAAGCTTTCTTT
TRBD1	18	NA	TRBJ1-5	TRBV25-1	CASSEYASKRGLNQPQHF	TGTGCCAGCAGTGAATATGCAAGCAAAAGGGGGCTTAATCAGCCCCAGCATTTT
NA	17	NA	TRBJ1-6	TRBV27	CASSLLNTGSYNSPLHF	TGTGCCAGCAGTTTATTAAATACAGGCTCCTATAATTCACCCCTCCACTTT
NA	12	few	TRBJ2-1	TRBV29-1	CSAALWGNEQFF	TGCAGCGCGGCCCTCTGGGGCAATGAGCAGTTCTTC
NA	13	few	TRBJ2-1	TRBV11-2	CASSSLSVYEQFF	TGTGCCAGCAGCTCCTTATCGGTGTATGAGCAGTTCTTC
NA	14	few	TRBJ2-7	TRBV30	CAWRSVGTYYEQYF	TGTGCCTGGAGATCGGTGGGGACGTACTACGAGCAGTACTTC
NA	13	few	TRBJ2-6	TRBV5-1	CASYDSGANVLTF	TGCGCCAGCTACGACTCTGGGGCCAACGTCCTGACTTTC
TRBD1	16	NA	TRBJ2-2	TRBV4-1	CASSQDWDRHTGELFF	TGCGCCAGCAGCCAAGATTGGGACAGGCACACCGGGGAGCTGTTTTTT
NA	15	once	TRBJ2-3	TRBV6-5	CASSHQPGGTDTQYF	TGTGCCAGCAGTCACCAACCCGGGGGCACAGATACGCAGTATTTT
NA	13	NA	TRBJ1-5	TRBV4-1	CASSQDPFQPQHF	TGCGCCAGCAGCCAAGATCCTTTCCAGCCCCAGCATTTT
NA	15	many	TRBJ2-7	TRBV7-9	CASSLGYRSVYEQYF	TGTGCCAGCAGCTTAGGTTACAGGTCCGTCTACGAGCAGTACTTC
TRBD1	13	NA	TRBJ2-5	TRBV10-3	CAITPDREETQYF	TGTGCCATCACCCCGGACAGGGAAGAGACCCAGTACTTC
TRBD2	13	few	TRBJ2-1	TRBV29-1	CSAIAGGRNEQFF	TGCAGCGCAATAGCGGGGGGGCGCAATGAGCAGTTCTTC
NA	13	NA	TRBJ1-2	TRBV6-5	CASWTSFFYGYTF	TGTGCCAGCTGGACCAGTTTCTTCTATGGCTACACCTTC
NA	13	NA	TRBJ2-5	TRBV5-6	CASSFGDPETQYF	TGTGCCAGCAGCTTCGGGGATCCGGAGACCCAGTACTTC
NA	13	few	TRBJ2-7	TRBV4-2	CASSQDLGYEQYF	TGTGCCAGCAGCCAAGATCTGGGCTACGAGCAGTACTTC
TRBD1	13	NA	TRBJ2-7	TRBV11-2	CASSPGQSYEQYF	TGTGCCAGCAGCCCGGGACAGAGCTACGAGCAGTACTTC
NA	14	NA	TRBJ1-5	TRBV15	CATSLLPHGQPQHF	TGTGCCACCAGCCTACTCCCCCATGGGCAGCCCCAGCATTTT
NA	14	NA	TRBJ2-5	TRBV5-1	CASSPQSQGETQYF	TGCGCCAGCAGCCCTCAGTCTCAGGGGGAGACCCAGTACTTC
TRBD2	15	NA	TRBJ2-3	TRBV10-3	CAISEERGGSDTQYF	TGTGCCATCAGCGAAGAGCGGGGGGGGTCAGATACGCAGTATTTT